The rows below give T cell receptor beta chains drawn from one sample of a study of shared clonotypes between healthy human individuals. Clones were sequenced by immunoSEQ multiplex PCR, and TCRdb holds only the in-frame ones, with some missing. The sample shows about 2.1 million clones, about 93% of them seen only once. Sequencing input: naive CD8+ T cells from PBMCs. The receptor set was obtained from a man between 18 and 29 years old in good health. Some clones in this sample may be carry-over from other donors' samples. Each CDR3 is given with its conserved first and last residue. Fields, in order: clone size, D gene, V gene, J gene, CDR3 DNA, CDR3 protein. The D gene is left open where the match is weak. The size of a clone is reported for some rows only, either as once, few or many, or as a class for expanded clones.

-	TRBD2	TRBV7-9	TRBJ2-7	TGTGCCAGCAGCGGGTCGGGGGGAGCGGAGCAGTACTTC	CASSGSGGAEQYF
few	-	TRBV7-3	TRBJ2-1	TGTGCCAGCAGCTTATTGGTGGGAAATGAGCAGTTCTTC	CASSLLVGNEQFF
-	-	TRBV4-3	TRBJ1-2	TGCGCCAGCAGCCAAGAAACCGGGACGCCACTATTCGGGGGCTACACCTTC	CASSQETGTPLFGGYTF
-	TRBD1	TRBV7-9	TRBJ1-2	TGTGCCAGCAGCTTGGGACAGGGGGCGCCCAGGCTCGGGGGCTACACCTTC	CASSLGQGAPRLGGYTF
-	-	TRBV15	TRBJ1-4	TGTGCCACCCGAGAAACTAATGAAAAACTGTTTTTT	CATRETNEKLFF
-	-	TRBV28	TRBJ2-2	TGTGCCAGCAGTTTGACCCCCGGGGAGCTGTTTTTT	CASSLTPGELFF
-	TRBD2	TRBV11-2	TRBJ2-3	TGTGCCAGCAGCGCACGGGGTAGCGGGAGGACAGATACGCAGTATTTT	CASSARGSGRTDTQYF
-	-	TRBV21-1	TRBJ1-5	TGTGCCAGCAGCAATAGGCAGAGGCATCAGCCCCAGCATTTT	CASSNRQRHQPQHF
-	TRBD1	TRBV19	TRBJ2-7	TGTGCCAGTAGCGCCGGGACAGGAGACTACAAAAGCTCCTACGAGCAGTACTTC	CASSAGTGDYKSSYEQYF
-	TRBD2	TRBV7-6	TRBJ2-7	TGTGCCAGCAGCCTGAGTGCGGGGGGTGGGCACGAGCAGTACTTC	CASSLSAGGGHEQYF
once	TRBD2	TRBV13	TRBJ2-7	TGTGCCAGCAGCTTAGGGGCGGGACTAGCGGCCTACGAGCAGTACTTC	CASSLGAGLAAYEQYF
-	TRBD1	TRBV25-1	TRBJ2-7	TGTGCCAGCAGTGAATATGACGCCGGGGACAGGGCCTACGAGCAGTACTTC	CASSEYDAGDRAYEQYF
once	TRBD2	TRBV28	TRBJ2-1	TGTGCCAGCAGTACTAGACTAGCGGGGGCCCTCTACAATGAGCAGTTCTTC	CASSTRLAGALYNEQFF
-	-	TRBV7-8	TRBJ2-7	TGTGCCAGCAGCTTACGGTTCTACGAGCAGTACTTC	CASSLRFYEQYF
-	-	TRBV28	TRBJ2-7	TGTGCCAGCAGTCCCCACAAGGAGCAGTACTTC	CASSPHKEQYF
-	-	TRBV28	TRBJ1-1	TGTGCCAGCAGTTTATCCCTCAGGGGTACTGAAGCTTTCTTT	CASSLSLRGTEAFF
-	TRBD2	TRBV5-1	TRBJ2-1	TGCGCCAGCAGCTTATCTAGCGGAATCAATGAGCAGTTCTTC	CASSLSSGINEQFF
-	TRBD2	TRBV28	TRBJ2-3	TGTGCCAGCAGTTTTGGCGGGAGGGCCGGGGGGAGTAGCACAGATACGCAGTATTTT	CASSFGGRAGGSSTDTQYF